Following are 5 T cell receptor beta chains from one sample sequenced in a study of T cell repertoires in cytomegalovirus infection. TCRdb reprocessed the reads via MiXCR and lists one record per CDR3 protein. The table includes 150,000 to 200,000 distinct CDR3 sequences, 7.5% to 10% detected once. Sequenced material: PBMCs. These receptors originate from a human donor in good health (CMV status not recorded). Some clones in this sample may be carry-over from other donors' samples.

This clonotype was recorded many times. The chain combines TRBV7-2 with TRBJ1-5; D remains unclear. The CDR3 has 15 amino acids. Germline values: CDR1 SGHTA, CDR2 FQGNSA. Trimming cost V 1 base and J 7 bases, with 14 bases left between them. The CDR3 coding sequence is TGTGCCAGCAGCTTAGGATGGGCGGGGAGGCAGCCCCAGCATTTT. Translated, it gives CASSLGWAGRQPQHF.

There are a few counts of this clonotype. CDR3 loop: CASSEEVSDEQYF. As DNA, the CDR3 is TGTGCCAGCAGTGAAGAAGTGTCCGACGAGCAGTACTTC. The V gene is TRBV2, the J gene TRBJ2-7, with D uncertain. V was shortened by 1 base and J by 5 bases, with 9 bases between the two germline ends. Per the germline V gene, CDR1 is SNHLY and CDR2 is FYNNEI. There are 13 residues in the CDR3.

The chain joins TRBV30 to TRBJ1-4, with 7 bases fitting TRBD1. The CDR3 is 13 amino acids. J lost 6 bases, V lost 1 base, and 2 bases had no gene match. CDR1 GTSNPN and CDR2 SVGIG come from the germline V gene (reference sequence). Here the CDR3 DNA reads TGTGCCTGGAGTGCAGGGGGTGATGAAAAACTGTTTTTT. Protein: CAWSAGGDEKLFF.

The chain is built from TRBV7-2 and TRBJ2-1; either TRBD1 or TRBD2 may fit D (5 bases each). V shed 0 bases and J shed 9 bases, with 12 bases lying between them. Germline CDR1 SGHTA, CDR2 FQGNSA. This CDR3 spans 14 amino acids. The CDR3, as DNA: TGTGCCAGCAGCTTAGCGGGGGAGATAGGTGAGCAGTTCTTC. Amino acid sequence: CASSLAGEIGEQFF.

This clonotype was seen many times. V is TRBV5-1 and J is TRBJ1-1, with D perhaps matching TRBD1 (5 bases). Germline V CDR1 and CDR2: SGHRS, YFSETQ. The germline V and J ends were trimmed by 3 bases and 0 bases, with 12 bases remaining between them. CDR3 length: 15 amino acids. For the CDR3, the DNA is TGCGCCAGCAGCTGGGACGGAGGAATGAACACTGAAGCTTTCTTT. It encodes CASSWDGGMNTEAFF.